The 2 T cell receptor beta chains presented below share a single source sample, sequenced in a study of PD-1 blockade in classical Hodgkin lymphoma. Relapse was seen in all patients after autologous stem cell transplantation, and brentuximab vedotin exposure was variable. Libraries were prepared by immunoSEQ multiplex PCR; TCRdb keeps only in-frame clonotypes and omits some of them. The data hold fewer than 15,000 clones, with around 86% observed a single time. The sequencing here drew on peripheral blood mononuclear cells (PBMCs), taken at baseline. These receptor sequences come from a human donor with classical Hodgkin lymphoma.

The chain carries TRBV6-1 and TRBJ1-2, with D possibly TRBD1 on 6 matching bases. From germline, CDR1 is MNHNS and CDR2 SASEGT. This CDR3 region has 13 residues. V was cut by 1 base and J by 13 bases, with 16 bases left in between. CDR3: CASSEVSGGLSTF. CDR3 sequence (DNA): TGTGCCAGCAGTGAAGTATCCGGGGGGCTGAGCACCTTC.

CDR3 protein: CASSYPLRGEQYF. Written as DNA, the CDR3 is TGTGCCAGCAGCTACCCCTTAAGGGGCGAGCAGTACTTC. The chain recombines TRBV7-8 with TRBJ2-7, with D possibly matching TRBD1 (5 bases). V lost 4 bases and J 6 bases, leaving 13 bases between the germline ends. Germline assignment: CDR1 SGHVS and CDR2 FQNEAQ. The CDR3 has 13 residues.